A selection of T cell receptor beta chains follows, all from one sample in a study of blood T cell repertoires in COVID-19. Using immunoSEQ multiplex PCR, the repertoire was profiled, and TCRdb retains in-frame clones only, with some absent. The sample contains some 49,000 clones, about 92% of which appear only once. Source material: peripheral blood. The origin of the receptors is a man in his sixties or seventies with active COVID-19. Each CDR3 is given with its conserved first and last residue. Each record gives: clone size, D gene, J gene, V gene, CDR3 DNA, CDR3 protein. D genes are given only for firm matches. The listing skips clone size in some rows; elsewhere it reads once, few, many or a size class.

size: .; D: TRBD2; J: TRBJ2-1; V: TRBV27; DNA: TGTGCCAGCAGTCCAAGGTACCCGGGACTAGCGGACAATGAGCAGTTCTTC; CDR3: CASSPRYPGLADNEQFF
size: .; D: TRBD1; J: TRBJ2-1; V: TRBV28; DNA: TGTGCCAGCAGTACGCCGGGACAGGGTAAGAATGAGCAGTTCTTC; CDR3: CASSTPGQGKNEQFF
size: .; D: .; J: TRBJ2-1; V: TRBV19; DNA: TGTGCCAGTAGTTACGGGTCCCCAGATGAGCAGTTCTTC; CDR3: CASSYGSPDEQFF
size: .; D: TRBD2; J: TRBJ2-1; V: TRBV11-3; DNA: TGTGCCAGCAGCTCCGGGACTAGCGGGACGGAGTTCTTC; CDR3: CASSSGTSGTEFF
size: .; D: TRBD1; J: TRBJ1-2; V: TRBV27; DNA: TGTGCCGGCAGGTCGACAGGGGGGTACTATGGCTACACCTTC; CDR3: CAGRSTGGYYGYTF
size: once; D: .; J: TRBJ2-7; V: TRBV2; DNA: TGTGCCAGCACCACCGCGCCTAGGGGTTATCCCTACGAGCAGTACTTC; CDR3: CASTTAPRGYPYEQYF
size: .; D: .; J: TRBJ2-7; V: TRBV5-1; DNA: TGCGCCAGCAGCTTCCACAGAGAAGTCTACGAGCAGTACTTC; CDR3: CASSFHREVYEQYF
size: .; D: .; J: TRBJ2-4; V: TRBV4-2; DNA: TGTGCCAGCAGCCAAGATCCTTCAGGCTCCAATACCAAAAACATTCAGTACTTC; CDR3: CASSQDPSGSNTKNIQYF
size: .; D: TRBD2; J: TRBJ2-2; V: TRBV9; DNA: TGTGCCAGCAGCGTAGCTACAGCGGGGGTGCTAGCGGGGGGCAACACCGGGGAGCTGTTTTTT; CDR3: CASSVATAGVLAGGNTGELFF
size: .; D: .; J: TRBJ1-1; V: TRBV28; DNA: TGTGCCAGCATCCAAGGAGGCGACACTGAAGCTTTCTTT; CDR3: CASIQGGDTEAFF
size: .; D: .; J: TRBJ1-2; V: TRBV27; DNA: TGTGCCAGCAGAACAGTTCAGGGAACACCTAACTATGGCTACACCTTC; CDR3: CASRTVQGTPNYGYTF
size: .; D: .; J: TRBJ1-1; V: TRBV27; DNA: TGTGCCAGCAGTTCTACGGTAGGAGTTGAAGCTTTCTTT; CDR3: CASSSTVGVEAFF
size: .; D: TRBD1; J: TRBJ2-7; V: TRBV5-1; DNA: TGCGCCAGCAGCTTACTTACACAGGGGTTCGAGCAGTACTTC; CDR3: CASSLLTQGFEQYF
size: .; D: TRBD2; J: TRBJ2-1; V: TRBV27; DNA: TGTGCCAGCAGTCCCCCCCCCGGGGGGGCCTGGAATGAGCAGTTCTTC; CDR3: CASSPPPGGAWNEQFF
size: .; D: .; J: TRBJ2-3; V: TRBV4-3; DNA: TGCGCCAGCAGCCGCCAACCCGCCAGGGTGAGCACAGATACGCAGTATTTT; CDR3: CASSRQPARVSTDTQYF
size: .; D: TRBD1; J: TRBJ1-4; V: TRBV28; DNA: TGTGCCAGCAGTTTACCCGGGACAGGGAATGAAAAACTGTTTTTT; CDR3: CASSLPGTGNEKLFF
size: .; D: .; J: TRBJ2-1; V: TRBV20-1; DNA: TGCAGTGCAGCAGACAGGCCTCGGGAGTTCTTC; CDR3: CSAADRPREFF
size: .; D: TRBD1; J: TRBJ1-5; V: TRBV5-6; DNA: TGTGCCAGCAGCCTCTGGACAGGGGTAAATCAGCCCCAGCATTTT; CDR3: CASSLWTGVNQPQHF
size: .; D: TRBD1; J: TRBJ2-1; V: TRBV11-2; DNA: TGTGCCAGCAGCTCAAGGCTGGGACAGGGGAAGGATGAGCAGTTCTTC; CDR3: CASSSRLGQGKDEQFF
size: once; D: .; J: TRBJ2-1; V: TRBV19; DNA: TGTGCCAGTAGTATAGTACAGTCCAATGAGCAGTTCTTC; CDR3: CASSIVQSNEQFF
size: .; D: .; J: TRBJ2-7; V: TRBV5-6; DNA: TGTGCCAGCAGCCCCACAAAGGGGTTCCTCCTCTCCTACGAGCAGTACTTC; CDR3: CASSPTKGFLLSYEQYF
size: once; D: .; J: TRBJ1-2; V: TRBV13; DNA: TGTGCCAGCAGCTTAGGCCGAGGCAGGGCTAACTATGGCTACACCTTC; CDR3: CASSLGRGRANYGYTF
size: .; D: .; J: TRBJ2-7; V: TRBV7-2; DNA: TGTGCCAGCAGCTTAGAACAGGCGGTCGGCTACGAGCAGTACTTC; CDR3: CASSLEQAVGYEQYF
size: .; D: TRBD1; J: TRBJ1-5; V: TRBV28; DNA: TGTGCCAGCAGCTCGACAGGGGGACGGGGTCAGCCCCAGCATTTT; CDR3: CASSSTGGRGQPQHF
size: .; D: TRBD2; J: TRBJ2-7; V: TRBV28; DNA: TGTGCCAGCAGTCCCCGCCTTGCGGGGGCCTACGAGCAGTACTTC; CDR3: CASSPRLAGAYEQYF
size: .; D: TRBD1; J: TRBJ2-2; V: TRBV2; DNA: TGTGCCAGCAACCTCAGCCCGGGACAGGGGGCTGCCTACGGGGAGCTGTTTTTT; CDR3: CASNLSPGQGAAYGELFF
size: .; D: .; J: TRBJ2-3; V: TRBV9; DNA: TGTGCCAGCAGCGTAGAAACGCGAGATACGCAGTATTTT; CDR3: CASSVETRDTQYF
size: once; D: TRBD1; J: TRBJ1-1; V: TRBV2; DNA: TGTGCCAGCAGTGGGGCCAGGGGGGCGAACACTGAAGCTTTCTTT; CDR3: CASSGARGANTEAFF
size: .; D: .; J: TRBJ2-1; V: TRBV5-1; DNA: TGCGCCAGCGCCGTCCGGGATCCTTCTTACAATGAGCAGTTCTTC; CDR3: CASAVRDPSYNEQFF
size: .; D: .; J: TRBJ2-5; V: TRBV11-3; DNA: TGTGCCAGCAGCTCTGGGGCAGGCCAAGTGGAGACCCAGTACTTC; CDR3: CASSSGAGQVETQYF